The clone carrying this T cell receptor beta chain turned up a few times. PCR amplification relied on 60 Vbeta primers (plus 13 Jbeta primers). Sequencing was performed with immunoSEQ multiplex PCR; in TCRdb, only in-frame clones are kept and a portion is missing. The profile shows some 180,000 clones, 87% of them singletons. This entry comes from a study of cytomegalovirus exposure and HLA in healthy donors. Study details: Earlier work reported some 110 million unique TCR beta sequences from about 190 million T cells.

Germline CDR1 reads SQVTM; CDR2 reads ANQGSEA. Unmatched junction bases numbered 3, after V lost 4 bases and J lost 4 bases. The length of the CDR3 is 13 residues. This TCR was recovered from a boy younger than 10 in good health and CMV-seronegative. Sequenced: PBMCs. This chain links TRBV29-1 with TRBJ1-5; 8 bases fit TRBD1. The CDR3 region is CSVAGQGNQPQHF. CDR3 sequence (DNA): TGCAGCGTTGCCGGACAGGGTAATCAGCCCCAGCATTTT.